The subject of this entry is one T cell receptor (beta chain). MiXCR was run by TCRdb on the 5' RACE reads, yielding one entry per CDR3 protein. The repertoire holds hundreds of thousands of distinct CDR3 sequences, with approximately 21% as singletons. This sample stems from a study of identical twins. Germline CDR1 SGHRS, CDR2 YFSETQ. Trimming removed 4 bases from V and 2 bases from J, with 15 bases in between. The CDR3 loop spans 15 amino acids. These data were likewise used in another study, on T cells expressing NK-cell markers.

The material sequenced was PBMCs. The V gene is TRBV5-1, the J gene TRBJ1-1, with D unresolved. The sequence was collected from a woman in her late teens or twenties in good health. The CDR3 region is CASSPTWRPNTEAFF. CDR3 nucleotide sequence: TGCGCCAGCAGCCCGACCTGGAGACCCAACACTGAAGCTTTCTTT.